A single sample is the source of the 21 T cell receptor beta chains below, sequenced in a study of cytomegalovirus exposure and HLA in healthy donors (TCRdb year 2017). Library creation used the immunoSEQ multiplex PCR assay. Held by TCRdb, this immuneACCESS table contains in-frame sequences only and omits some clones. Under half of the omission traces to an unresolved V gene where checked; the cause of the rest is unknown. The table for this sample lists about 98,000 clones; more than 75% of them were counted only once. Of the sample, over 6% is held by the ten largest clones. Sequenced sample: PBMCs. Source of these receptors: a man aged 18 to 30 in good health and CMV-seropositive.

This chain joins TRBV5-5 and TRBJ2-1; D is ambiguous. V dropped 0 bases and J dropped 8 bases, with 9 bases sitting between them. Looked up from germline, CDR1 is SGHKS and CDR2 is YYEKEE (reference sequence). This CDR3 is built from 13 residues. The CDR3 protein is CASSLASSYEQFF. The DNA for the CDR3 is TGTGCCAGCAGCTTGGCTTCGTCCTATGAGCAGTTCTTC. The whole variable domain, remainder taken from reference TRBV5-5 and TRBJ2-1, is DAGVTQSPTHLIKTRGQQVTLRCSPISGHKSVSWYQQVLGQGPQFIFQYYEKEERGRGNFPDRFSARQFPNYSSELNVNALLLGDSALYLCASSLASSYEQFFGPGTRLTVL.

The chain employs TRBV28 and TRBJ2-7; possibly TRBD1 for D (5 bases). The CDR3 loop spans 14 amino acids. Between the trimmed V and J ends, which lost 3 bases and 5 bases, there was a span of 14 bases. The germline V gene has CDR1 MDHEN and CDR2 SYDVKM. This CDR3 reads CASSFPGRVNEQYF. The CDR3 DNA reads TGTGCCAGCAGTTTCCCCGGCAGGGTCAACGAGCAGTACTTC.

This clone was found once. The rearrangement links TRBV27 to TRBJ2-4, with 8 bases identical to TRBD2. The junction had 4 bases not matched to a gene; V was cut back by 8 bases and J by 1 base. Germline V gene data show CDR1 as MNHEY and CDR2 as SMNVEV (reference sequence). The CDR3 extends over 14 amino acids. The CDR3 sequence is CASAGGGAKNIQYF. CDR3 in DNA: TGTGCCAGCGCGGGGGGAGGGGCCAAAAACATTCAGTACTTC.

The V gene is TRBV28, the J gene TRBJ2-5, with 9 bases identical to TRBD1. The trim removed 5 bases at V and 1 base at J, leaving 5 bases unmatched. The CDR3 contains 15 residues. Germline CDR1 reads MDHEN; CDR2 reads SYDVKM. This chain's CDR3 is CASSNPGQGQETQYF. In DNA, the CDR3 is TGTGCCAGCAGTAATCCGGGACAGGGCCAAGAGACCCAGTACTTC. Full variable domain (rest looked up from reference TRBV28 and TRBJ2-5): DVKVTQSSRYLVKRTGEKVFLECVQDMDHENMFWYRQDPGLGLRLIYFSYDVKMKEKGDIPEGYSVSREKKERFSLILESASTNQTSMYLCASSNPGQGQETQYFGPGTRLLVL.

The chain combines TRBV6-1 with TRBJ1-3; D remains unclear. Germline loops: CDR1 MNHNS, CDR2 SASEGT. V lost 2 bases and J 0 bases, leaving 11 bases between the germline ends. The CDR3 spans 16 residues. The CDR3 DNA reads as TGTGCCAGCAGTGAAAGACCGGGGAACTCTGGAAACACCATATATTTT. The encoded protein is CASSERPGNSGNTIYF.

CDR3 protein: CASRTKDYMNTEAFF. The CDR3 DNA reads as TGTGCCAGCAGAACGAAAGACTACATGAACACTGAAGCTTTCTTT. This chain connects TRBV6-5 to TRBJ1-1; D not certain. Germline lookup yields CDR1 MNHEY and CDR2 SVGAGI. This CDR3 spans 15 amino acids. V lost 6 bases, J lost 0 bases, and 14 bases lay in between.

This sequence joins TRBV5-1 and TRBJ1-4; D might be TRBD1 (6 bases). The CDR3 has 14 amino acids. V shed 3 bases and J shed 4 bases, with 10 bases lying between them. In germline, CDR1 is SGHRS, CDR2 YFSETQ. CDR3 in amino acids: CASSSGQNNEKLFF. The CDR3 DNA follows: TGCGCCAGCAGCTCGGGACAAAATAATGAAAAACTGTTTTTT. The variable domain in full, with the rest retrieved from reference TRBV5-1 and TRBJ1-4, is KAGVTQTPRYLIKTRGQQVTLSCSPISGHRSVSWYQQTPGQGLQFLFEYFSETQRNKGNFPGRFSGRQFSNSRSEMNVSTLELGDSALYLCASSSGQNNEKLFFGSGTQLSVL.

This chain uses TRBV5-1 with TRBJ2-1, with TRBD2 as a possible D gene (7 bases). From germline, CDR1 is SGHRS and CDR2 YFSETQ. Trimming pared 4 bases from V and 8 bases from J, leaving 19 bases between. This CDR3 has 15 amino acids. The CDR3 sequence is CASSLEGGTVDEQFF. The CDR3, as DNA: TGCGCCAGCAGCCTGGAGGGGGGGACGGTAGATGAGCAGTTCTTC.

This clone was observed a single time. The chain combines TRBV11-1 with TRBJ1-1; 8 bases line up with TRBD1. Germline CDR1 reads SGHAT; CDR2 reads FQDESV (reference sequence). CDR3 length: 14 residues. V gave up 5 bases and J gave up 4 bases; unmatched junction bases: 6. The CDR3 region is CASSADRVGTEAFF. The CDR3 DNA reads TGTGCCAGCAGCGCGGACAGGGTAGGCACTGAAGCTTTCTTT.

The rearrangement joins TRBV6-1 to TRBJ2-2; 11 bases are a match to TRBD1. Trimming cost V 4 bases and J 5 bases; bases outside gene matches: 6. Germline V gene data show CDR1 as MNHNS and CDR2 as SASEGT. This CDR3 region has 16 residues. CDR3 in DNA: TGTGCCAGCAGTGCTACCGGGACAGGGGGAACCGGGGAGCTGTTTTTT. Translating gives CASSATGTGGTGELFF.

The chain has TRBV5-1 and TRBJ2-7, with 11 bases aligning to TRBD1. CDR1 is SGHRS, CDR2 YFSETQ, per germline. The trim removed 4 bases at V and 3 bases at J, leaving 3 bases unmatched. The CDR3 spans 14 residues. The chain's CDR3 is CASSRDRGDYEQYF. In DNA form, the CDR3 reads TGCGCCAGCAGCCGGGACAGGGGGGACTACGAGCAGTACTTC.

This chain uses TRBV6-6 with TRBJ1-4; D gene ambiguous. The CDR3 totals 11 residues. V lost 10 bases, J lost 7 bases, and 10 bases lay in between. Germline V gives CDR1 MNHNY, CDR2 SVGAGI (reference sequence). The CDR3 DNA is TGTGCCACGAGGTCGGCTGAAAAACTGTTTTTT. Protein: CATRSAEKLFF.

J is TRBJ2-5 and V is TRBV5-1; D remains unclear. Trimming cost V 6 bases and J 5 bases, with 8 bases left between them. In germline, CDR1 is SGHRS, CDR2 YFSETQ. The CDR3 sequence is 11 residues long. As DNA, the CDR3 is TGCGCCAGCAAAGTGAGGGAGACCCAGTACTTC. This encodes CASKVRETQYF.

This chain joins TRBV11-2 and TRBJ1-1; no definite D call. The V end lost 3 bases, the J end lost 4 bases, and 18 bases lay between the germline ends. This CDR3 is 16 amino acids long. CDR1 and CDR2 (germline): SGHAT, FQNNGV. In nucleotides, the CDR3 is TGTGCCAGCAGCTTGGGTAGCTACCGACCGGGCACTGAAGCTTTCTTT. As protein: CASSLGSYRPGTEAFF.

The rearrangement uses TRBV18 and TRBJ2-3; no firm D call. Germline assignment: CDR1 KGHSH and CDR2 LQKENI. The CDR3 covers 14 residues. V lost 4 bases and J 2 bases, leaving 10 bases between the germline ends. The CDR3 coding sequence is TGTGCCAGCTCACGCGAGGTCTACACAGATACGCAGTATTTT. Its translation: CASSREVYTDTQYF.

The rearrangement links TRBV19 to TRBJ2-5; TRBD2 matches at 8 bases. This CDR3 is built from 17 residues. With 7 bases clipped from V and 5 bases from J, the junction kept 18 bases outside the gene matches. The V gene's germline CDR1 is LNHDA and CDR2 SQIVND (reference sequence). The CDR3 reads CASKSSGSIRVGETQYF. The DNA for the CDR3 is TGTGCCAGTAAATCGAGCGGGAGTATACGGGTGGGTGAGACCCAGTACTTC. Combining the CDR3 with reference TRBV19 and TRBJ2-5 gives the whole variable domain DGGITQSPKYLFRKEGQNVTLSCEQNLNHDAMYWYRQDPGQGLRLIYYSQIVNDFQKGDIAEGYSVSREKKESFPLTVTSAQKNPTAFYLCASKSSGSIRVGETQYFGPGTRLLVL.

The rearrangement uses TRBV28 and TRBJ2-2; 8 nucleotides match TRBD2. J lost 6 bases, V lost 7 bases, and 10 bases had no gene match. The CDR3 consists of 15 residues. Germline V gives CDR1 MDHEN, CDR2 SYDVKM. CDR3 nucleotide sequence: TGTGCCAGCACACCCCTCCTCGGGGGGGCCGGGGAGCTGTTTTTT. It encodes CASTPLLGGAGELFF.

CDR3 loop: CSVEDSFIFGYTF. The CDR3 DNA reads TGCAGCGTGGAGGACAGTTTTATTTTTGGCTACACCTTC. The J gene is TRBJ1-2, the V gene TRBV29-1; TRBD1 might be the D (6 bases). The V end was cut by 6 bases, the J end by 7 bases, with 18 bases between. This CDR3 is built from 13 residues. CDR1 and CDR2 (germline): SQVTM, ANQGSEA.

The chain links TRBV7-8 to TRBJ1-2; tentatively, D is TRBD1 (6 bases). This CDR3 is built from 15 residues. The germline V gene has CDR1 SGHVS and CDR2 FQNEAQ. Trimming cost V 5 bases and J 0 bases, with 13 bases left between them. The CDR3 bases are TGTGCCAGCAGCCCAGGGACAAGTGCTAACTATGGCTACACCTTC. Amino acids: CASSPGTSANYGYTF.

The chain uses TRBV29-1 and TRBJ2-2; D may be TRBD1 (5 bases). Trimming cost V 5 bases and J 4 bases, with 11 bases left between them. Germline CDR1 SQVTM, CDR2 ANQGSEA. This CDR3 spans 13 amino acids. The CDR3 DNA follows: TGCAGCGTTTCGCCAGGGCCCACCGGGGAGCTGTTTTTT. Translating it yields CSVSPGPTGELFF.

The chain links TRBV11-1 to TRBJ1-1, with D possibly TRBD1 on 6 matching bases. CDR1 and CDR2 from the germline V gene are SGHAT and FQDESV (reference sequence). The CDR3 loop spans 17 amino acids. Trimming cost V 2 bases and J 4 bases, with 20 bases left between them. The CDR3 region has the DNA TGTGCCAGCAGCTTAATCGATTCAGGGGTTTCGAGCACTGAAGCTTTCTTT. This sequence encodes CASSLIDSGVSSTEAFF.